This T cell receptor beta chain is drawn from a study of blood T cell repertoires in COVID-19. Between the trimmed V and J ends, which lost 2 bases and 0 bases, there was a span of 14 bases. The CDR3 consists of 17 residues. Germline V gives CDR1 KGHSH, CDR2 LQKENI. Under the authors' procedure: Counts of nucleated cells, estimated from reference gene primer amplification, were obtained. Produced via immunoSEQ multiplex PCR; TCRdb's table is partial and in-frame only. Clone size and the V and J calls come from that table; the DNA yielded D and trimming. The table shows about 200,000 clones, with around 89% occurring only once.

V and J are TRBV18 and TRBJ1-3, with D possibly matching TRBD1 (5 bases). This receptor was obtained from a man in his forties with active or convalescent COVID-19. Input material: peripheral blood. The CDR3 DNA follows: TGTGCCAGCTCACCAATCAGGGTTCAGAGCTCTGGAAACACCATATATTTT. Translating it yields CASSPIRVQSSGNTIYF.